These 27 T cell receptor beta chains were sequenced from one sample in a study of control samples from healthy donors and cancer patients. TCRdb's copy holds only in-frame clones and misses some; the assay was immunoSEQ multiplex PCR. The table lists about 140,000 clones, roughly 92% of them singletons. What was sequenced was blood. The receptors come from a man aged 40-50 years in good health.

The rearrangement joins TRBV3-1 (or the pseudogene TRBV3-2) to TRBJ2-4; a possible D gene is TRBD2 (6 bases). Germline V CDR1 and CDR2: LGHDT, YNNKEL (reference sequence). The length of the CDR3 is 15 residues. The germline V and J ends were trimmed by 3 bases and 11 bases, with 20 bases remaining between them. CDR3 in DNA: TGTGCCAGCAGCCACACCGGGCTCGGGAGAGGAGTTCAGTACTTC. It codes for CASSHTGLGRGVQYF.

This clone was seen a handful of times. The chain carries TRBV14 and TRBJ2-7, with a possible D match to TRBD1 (6 bases). CDR1 and CDR2 from the germline V gene are SGHDN and FVKESK. This CDR3 has 13 amino acids. The V end lost 3 bases, the J end lost 3 bases, and 9 bases lay between the germline ends. Written as DNA, the CDR3 is TGTGCCAGCAGCCACACAGGGATCTACGAGCAGTACTTC. This translates into CASSHTGIYEQYF.

The chain employs TRBV19 and TRBJ2-7; the D is unclear. The CDR3 runs 12 residues. V was pared by 5 bases and J by 1 base, with 6 bases between. The germline gives CDR1 LNHDA, CDR2 SQIVND (reference sequence). The CDR3 region has the DNA TGTGCCAGTAGTCTTGATTCCTACGAGCAGTACTTC. It translates to CASSLDSYEQYF.

The gene calls are TRBV4-2 and TRBJ1-2; possible D gene TRBD1, 5 bases. V lost 10 bases and J lost 8, with 23 bases in between. Per germline, CDR1 LGHNA and CDR2 YNFKEQ. This CDR3 contains 14 residues. The DNA for the CDR3 is TGTGCCACTAAGACAGAAGCGCTTGAGGACGGCTACACCTTC. This sequence encodes CATKTEALEDGYTF.

The rearrangement links TRBV5-1 to TRBJ1-2, with TRBD1 identical over 8 bases. Per the germline V gene, CDR1 is SGHRS and CDR2 is YFSETQ. The V segment lost 0 bases and the J segment 8 bases; nucleotides outside the gene matches: 6. CDR3 length equals 14 residues. In DNA form, the CDR3 reads TGCGCCAGCAGCTTGGCGGACAGGGCGTACGGCTACACCTTC. It encodes CASSLADRAYGYTF.

The rearrangement uses TRBV6-6 and TRBJ1-5; D remains ambiguous. The germline V gene encodes CDR1 MNHNY and CDR2 SVGAGI (reference sequence). With 5 bases removed from V and 5 bases from J, the gap between germline ends came to 7 bases. This CDR3 has 12 amino acids. CDR3 bases: TGTGCCAGCAGTGGGTGGGATCAGCCCCAGCATTTT. Its translation is CASSGWDQPQHF.

The chain joins TRBV5-1 to TRBJ1-5; tentative D call: TRBD1 (5 bases). Germline CDR1 is SGHRS and CDR2 is YFSETQ. CDR3 length: 16 amino acids. Trimming stripped 0 bases from V and 0 bases from J, with 10 bases between. The CDR3 coding sequence is TGCGCCAGCAGCTTGGGTGAGGGACGTAGCAATCAGCCCCAGCATTTT. Translation: CASSLGEGRSNQPQHF.

The chain couples TRBV9 to TRBJ2-5; 12 positions agree with TRBD1. Germline CDR1 reads SGDLS; CDR2 reads YYNGEE. J was trimmed by 5 bases and V by 3 bases; bases with no gene match: 5. The CDR3 is made up of 15 amino acids. CDR3 bases: TGTGCCAGCAGCGGGGGACAGGGGGCCTCGGAGACCCAGTACTTC. It is translated as CASSGGQGASETQYF.

The rearrangement links TRBV24-1 to TRBJ1-1; D may be TRBD1 (6 bases). V was clipped by 3 bases and J by 6 bases, with 16 bases between them. This CDR3 contains 15 residues. Germline CDR1 is KGHDR and CDR2 is SFDVKD. CDR3 residues: CATSDTGTSESEAFF. In DNA, the CDR3 is TGTGCCACCAGTGATACCGGGACATCAGAGTCTGAAGCTTTCTTT.

This clone was counted a single time. The genes are TRBV2 and TRBJ1-6, with TRBD1 as a possible D gene (5 bases). Between the trimmed V and J ends, which lost 4 bases and 10 bases, there was a span of 14 bases. There are 14 residues in the CDR3. Germline CDR1 is SNHLY and CDR2 is FYNNEI. CDR3 residues: CASSVGTGGSPLHF. In DNA form, the CDR3 reads TGTGCCAGCAGTGTCGGTACAGGTGGATCACCCCTCCACTTT.

The gene calls are TRBV10-3 and TRBJ1-4; TRBD1 aligns across 12 bases. Trimming removed 3 bases from V and 1 base from J; junction bases left unmatched: 6. CDR1 is ENHRY and CDR2 is SYGVKD in the germline V gene. The CDR3 consists of 18 residues. The CDR3 sequence: CAISDPGQGAGTNEKLFF. The CDR3 nucleotides read TGTGCCATCAGTGACCCGGGACAGGGGGCAGGAACTAATGAAAAACTGTTTTTT.

V is TRBV4-1 and J is TRBJ2-3; D uncertain. Germline CDR1 and CDR2: MGHRA and YSYEKL. V was clipped by 1 base and J by 2 bases, with 10 bases between them. CDR3 size: 15 residues. The CDR3 loop reads CASSQVQSSTDTQYF. DNA for the CDR3: TGCGCCAGCAGCCAAGTGCAATCCTCCACAGATACGCAGTATTTT.

Comment on this clone: The germline gene is not matched at one end of the junction; a read error may be the cause. The rearrangement uses TRBV7-9 and TRBJ2-3, with 8 bases identical to TRBD2. The CDR3 loop spans 16 amino acids. Germline loops: CDR1 SEHNR, CDR2 FQNEAQ (reference sequence). The CDR3 nucleotides read TGTGCCAGCAGCCTAGCGGAAAGCGGGAGAACAGATACGCAGTATTTT. It is translated as CASSLAESGRTDTQYF.

The rearrangement uses TRBV5-1 and TRBJ2-3, with 11 bases that match TRBD2. From germline, CDR1 is SGHRS and CDR2 YFSETQ. The CDR3 sequence is 16 residues long. The V and J ends lost 4 bases and 1 base, in that order; junction bases with no gene match: 5. The CDR3 reads CASSGVAGGRTDTQYF. The CDR3 DNA is TGCGCCAGCAGCGGAGTAGCGGGAGGGCGCACAGATACGCAGTATTTT.

The chain has TRBV5-1 and TRBJ1-5; D ambiguous. Germline CDR1 is SGHRS and CDR2 is YFSETQ. V lost 0 bases and J lost 0, with 7 bases in between. This CDR3 is 15 amino acids long. CDR3 protein: CASSLDASSNQPQHF. DNA of the CDR3: TGCGCCAGCAGCTTGGACGCCTCTAGCAATCAGCCCCAGCATTTT. Supplemented by reference TRBV5-1 and TRBJ1-5, the full variable domain reads KAGVTQTPRYLIKTRGQQVTLSCSPISGHRSVSWYQQTPGQGLQFLFEYFSETQRNKGNFPGRFSGRQFSNSRSEMNVSTLELGDSALYLCASSLDASSNQPQHFGDGTRLSIL.

The genes are TRBV11-2 and TRBJ2-7; TRBD2 matches at 8 bases. Trimming cost V 5 bases and J 3 bases; bases outside gene matches: 6. Germline CDR1 reads SGHAT; CDR2 reads FQNNGV. CDR3 length: 14 residues. DNA of the CDR3: TGTGCCAGCAGCCCGATGCTAGCGGGCTACGAGCAGTACTTC. Encoded protein: CASSPMLAGYEQYF.

The chain combines TRBV5-6 with TRBJ2-6; 8 bases are shared with TRBD1. The CDR3 consists of 17 residues. CDR1 is SGHDT, CDR2 YYEEEE, per germline. Trimming cost V 2 bases and J 0 bases; bases outside gene matches: 4. The CDR3: CASSFDRGVSGANVLTF. The CDR3 DNA sequence: TGTGCCAGCAGCTTCGACAGGGGAGTCTCTGGGGCCAACGTCCTGACTTTC.

The table lists this clone with a count of one. J is TRBJ1-1 and V is TRBV7-2, with a possible D match to TRBD1 (6 bases). CDR1 is SGHTA, CDR2 FQGNSA, per germline. This CDR3 region has 15 residues. The V end was cut by 2 bases, the J end by 0 bases, with 10 bases between. In DNA form, the CDR3 reads TGTGCCAGCAGCTTAAGGGGGTCGATGAACACTGAAGCTTTCTTT. Encoded protein: CASSLRGSMNTEAFF.

The CDR3 DNA reads as TGCGCCAGCAGTGTCGGGGGAATAAACACCGGGGAGCTGTTTTTT. Amino acid sequence: CASSVGGINTGELFF. This chain uses TRBV10-1 with TRBJ2-2; weak D call: TRBD2 (6 bases). Germline V lookup: CDR1 WNHNN, CDR2 SYGVQD (reference sequence). V dropped 4 bases and J dropped 2 bases, with 11 bases sitting between them. This CDR3 contains 15 residues.

As to this clone: Different DNA sequences within this sample yield the same CDR3. This rearrangement joins TRBV6-5 to TRBJ1-5; no clear D gene. Germline assignment: CDR1 MNHEY and CDR2 SVGAGI. V gave up 5 bases and J gave up 4 bases, with 6 bases separating them. The CDR3 totals 12 residues. In DNA form, the CDR3 reads TGTGCCAGCAGTCGCACTAATCAGCCCCAGCATTTT. Protein product: CASSRTNQPQHF.

This chain connects TRBV19 to TRBJ2-7; possibly TRBD1 or TRBD2 for D (5 bases each). V lost 7 bases and J 3 bases, leaving 10 bases between the germline ends. The CDR3 has 12 amino acids. CDR1 and CDR2 (germline): LNHDA, SQIVND (reference sequence). CDR3 coding DNA: TGTGCCAGTACGGGGCAGGACTACGAGCAGTACTTC. It codes for CASTGQDYEQYF.

V is TRBV6-6 and J is TRBJ1-4; D is unclear. Germline assignment: CDR1 MNHNY and CDR2 SVGAGI (reference sequence). The CDR3 runs 15 residues. Between the trimmed V and J ends, which lost 4 bases and 8 bases, there was a span of 17 bases. The CDR3 region has the DNA TGTGCCAGCAGTTCTACACTTCCGGGAGGAGAAAAACTGTTTTTT. It codes for CASSSTLPGGEKLFF.

The chain employs TRBV6-6 and TRBJ1-5, with 7 bases lining up with TRBD1. CDR1 is MNHNY and CDR2 is SVGAGI in the germline V gene (reference sequence). The CDR3 consists of 13 residues. J gave up 3 bases and V 7 bases, and 3 bases lay outside the gene matches. CDR3 protein: CASMDRTNQPQHF. CDR3 nucleotides: TGTGCCAGCATGGACAGGACCAATCAGCCCCAGCATTTT.

This chain joins TRBV12-3 or TRBV12-4 and TRBJ1-3, with D maybe TRBD1 (5 bases). V was shortened by 11 bases and J by 6 bases, with 17 bases between the two germline ends. This CDR3 has 13 residues. CDR3 in DNA: TGTGCCCTTTCCGGCAGGGTGACAAACACCATATATTTT. Protein sequence: CALSGRVTNTIYF.

V and J are TRBV5-4 and TRBJ2-4; 12 bases align to TRBD2. The CDR3 is 15 residues long. The germline gives CDR1 SGHNT, CDR2 YYREEE (reference sequence). The J segment lost 6 bases and the V segment lost 3 bases, leaving 4 bases of the junction unmatched. The chain's CDR3 is CASSSTSGRLNIQYF. DNA of the CDR3: TGTGCCAGCAGCTCGACTAGCGGGAGATTAAACATTCAGTACTTC.

The rearrangement links TRBV24-1 to TRBJ2-1, with D perhaps TRBD2 (6 bases). Deletions cut 3 bases from V and 7 bases from J, with 15 bases between. Germline V gene data show CDR1 as KGHDR and CDR2 as SFDVKD. The CDR3 extends over 15 amino acids. The CDR3 region is CATSDIADPRNEQFF. CDR3 sequence (DNA): TGTGCCACCAGTGATATAGCGGACCCCCGAAATGAGCAGTTCTTC.

The rearrangement links TRBV4-1 to TRBJ2-7; D call uncertain. The CDR3 is made up of 14 amino acids. CDR1 is MGHRA and CDR2 is YSYEKL in the germline V gene. The V end was cut by 0 bases, the J end by 2 bases, with 8 bases between. The chain's CDR3 is CASSQEQRAYEQYF. CDR3 sequence (DNA): TGCGCCAGCAGCCAAGAGCAGCGAGCCTACGAGCAGTACTTC.